The present T cell receptor (beta chain) was sequenced within a study of blood T cell repertoires in COVID-19. Original data processing: Cell counts per sample came from amplifying reference gene primers. Some clones are missing from TCRdb's copy, which holds only in-frame ones; the method was immunoSEQ multiplex PCR. That table furnishes V, J and clone size, whereas the DNA furnished D and trimming. The sample has about 500,000 clones, roughly 89% seen once; the top ten hold 0.75% to 0.9%. This clone came up once. Trimming at V came to 4 bases and at J to 0 bases, leaving 5 bases not matched to a gene. The CDR3 has 15 residues. Per the germline V gene, CDR1 is ENHRY and CDR2 is SYGVKD.

The chain couples TRBV10-3 to TRBJ1-1, with 7 positions matching TRBD1. This receptor was identified in a man aged 18-30 years with COVID-19, enrolled during active disease. The source material was peripheral blood. The CDR3 sequence is CAISVTGVVNTEAFF. CDR3 nucleotides: TGTGCCATCAGTGTAACAGGGGTTGTGAACACTGAAGCTTTCTTT.